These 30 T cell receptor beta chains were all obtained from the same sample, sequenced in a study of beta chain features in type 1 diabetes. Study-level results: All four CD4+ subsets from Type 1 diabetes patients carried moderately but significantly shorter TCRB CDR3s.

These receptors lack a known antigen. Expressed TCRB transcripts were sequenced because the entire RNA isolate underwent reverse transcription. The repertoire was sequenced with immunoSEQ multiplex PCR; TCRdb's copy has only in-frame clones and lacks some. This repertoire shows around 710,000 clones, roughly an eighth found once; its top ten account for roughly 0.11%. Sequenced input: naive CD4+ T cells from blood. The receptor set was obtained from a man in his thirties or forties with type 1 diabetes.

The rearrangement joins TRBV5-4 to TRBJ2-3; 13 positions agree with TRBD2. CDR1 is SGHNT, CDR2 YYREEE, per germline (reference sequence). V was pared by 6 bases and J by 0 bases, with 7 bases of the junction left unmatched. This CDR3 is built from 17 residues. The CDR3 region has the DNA TGTGCCAGCACCAAACCGGGACTAGCGGGAAGCACAGATACGCAGTATTTT. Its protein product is CASTKPGLAGSTDTQYF. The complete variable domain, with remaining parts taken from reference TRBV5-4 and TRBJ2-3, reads ETGVTQSPTHLIKTRGQQVTLRCSSQSGHNTVSWYQQALGQGPQFIFQYYREEENGRGNFPPRFSGLQFPNYSSELNVNALELDDSALYLCASTKPGLAGSTDTQYFGPGTRLTVL.

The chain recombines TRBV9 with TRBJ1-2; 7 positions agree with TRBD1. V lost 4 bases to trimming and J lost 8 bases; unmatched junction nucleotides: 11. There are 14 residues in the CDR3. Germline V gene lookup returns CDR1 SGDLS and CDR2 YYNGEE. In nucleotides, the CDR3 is TGTGCCAGCAGCCCGGGGCAGGGGGATTTCGGCTACACCTTC. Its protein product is CASSPGQGDFGYTF.

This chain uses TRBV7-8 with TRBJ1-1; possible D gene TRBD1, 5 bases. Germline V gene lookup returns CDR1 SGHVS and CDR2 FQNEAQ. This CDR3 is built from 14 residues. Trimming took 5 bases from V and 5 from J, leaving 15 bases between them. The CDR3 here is CASSLLTVGTEAFF. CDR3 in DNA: TGTGCCAGCAGCCTGTTGACAGTCGGAACTGAAGCTTTCTTT.

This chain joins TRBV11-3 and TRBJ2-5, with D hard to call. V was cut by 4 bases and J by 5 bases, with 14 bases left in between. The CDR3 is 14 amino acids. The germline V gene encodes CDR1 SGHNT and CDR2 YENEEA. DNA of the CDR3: TGTGCCAGCAGCTCTGCTGAAGACGTGGAGACCCAGTACTTC. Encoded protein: CASSSAEDVETQYF.

The DNA for the CDR3 is TGTGCCTGGAGTCCCCAAATTGGAAACACCATATATTTT. It codes for CAWSPQIGNTIYF. The J gene is TRBJ1-3, the V gene TRBV30, with no clear D. The CDR3 sequence is 13 residues long. Germline CDR1 and CDR2: GTSNPN and SVGIG (reference sequence). Trimming cost V 2 bases and J 3 bases, with 8 bases left between them.

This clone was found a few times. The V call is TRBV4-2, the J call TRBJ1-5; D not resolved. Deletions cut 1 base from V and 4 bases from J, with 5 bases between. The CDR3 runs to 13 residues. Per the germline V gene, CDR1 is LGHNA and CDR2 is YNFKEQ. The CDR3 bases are TGTGCCAGCAGCCAAGTCCGAAATCAGCCCCAGCATTTT. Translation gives CASSQVRNQPQHF.

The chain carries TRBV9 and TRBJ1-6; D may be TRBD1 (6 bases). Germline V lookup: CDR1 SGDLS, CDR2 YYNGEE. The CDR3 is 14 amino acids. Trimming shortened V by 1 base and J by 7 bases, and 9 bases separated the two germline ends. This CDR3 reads CASSVKGGNSPLHF. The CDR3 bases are TGTGCCAGCAGCGTAAAAGGGGGGAATTCACCCCTCCACTTT.

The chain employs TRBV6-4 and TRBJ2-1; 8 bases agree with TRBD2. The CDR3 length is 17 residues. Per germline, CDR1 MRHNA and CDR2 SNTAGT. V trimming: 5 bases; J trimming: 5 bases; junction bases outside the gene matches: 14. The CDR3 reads CASSFRGLALINNEQFF. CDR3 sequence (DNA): TGTGCCAGCAGTTTTCGAGGACTAGCCCTAATTAACAATGAGCAGTTCTTC.

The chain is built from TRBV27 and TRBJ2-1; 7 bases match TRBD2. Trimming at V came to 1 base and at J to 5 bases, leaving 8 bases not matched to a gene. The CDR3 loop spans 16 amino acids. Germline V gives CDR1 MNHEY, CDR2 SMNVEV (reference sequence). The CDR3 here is CASSLWGAGSDNEQFF. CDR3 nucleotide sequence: TGTGCCAGCAGTTTATGGGGAGCGGGGAGTGACAATGAGCAGTTCTTC.

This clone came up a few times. The CDR3: CASSRRGWGTEAFF. In nucleotides, the CDR3 is TGTGCCAGTAGTCGAAGGGGATGGGGCACTGAAGCTTTCTTT. The J gene is TRBJ1-1, the V gene TRBV19; D might be TRBD1 (5 bases). There are 14 residues in the CDR3. V lost 5 bases to trimming and J lost 4 bases, with 14 bases between them. Germline-derived CDR1 and CDR2 are LNHDA and SQIVND (reference sequence).

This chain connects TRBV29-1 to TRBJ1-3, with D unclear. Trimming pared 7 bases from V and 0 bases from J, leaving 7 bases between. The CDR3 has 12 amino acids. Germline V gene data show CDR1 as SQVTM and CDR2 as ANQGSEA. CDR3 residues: CSAKSSGNTIYF. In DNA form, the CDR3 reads TGCAGCGCCAAGAGCTCTGGAAACACCATATATTTT.

The CDR3 loop reads CASSAGTGELGANVLTF. The CDR3 region has the DNA TGTGCCAGCAGTGCCGGGACAGGGGAGCTCGGGGCCAACGTCCTGACTTTC. The chain uses TRBV25-1 and TRBJ2-6; 10 nucleotides line up with TRBD1. The CDR3 contains 17 residues. Germline lookup yields CDR1 MGHDK and CDR2 SYGVNS. The trim removed 4 bases at V and 4 bases at J, leaving 7 bases unmatched.

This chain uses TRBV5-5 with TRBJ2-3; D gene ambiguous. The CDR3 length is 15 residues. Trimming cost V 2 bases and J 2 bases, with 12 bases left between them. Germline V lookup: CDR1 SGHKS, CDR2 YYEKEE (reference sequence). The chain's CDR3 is CASSLRPSSTDTQYF. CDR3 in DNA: TGTGCCAGCAGCTTAAGACCGTCTTCCACAGATACGCAGTATTTT.

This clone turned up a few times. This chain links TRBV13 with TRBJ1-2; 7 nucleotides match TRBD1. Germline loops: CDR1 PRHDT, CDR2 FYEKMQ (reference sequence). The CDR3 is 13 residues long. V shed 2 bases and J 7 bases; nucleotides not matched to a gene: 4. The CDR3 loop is CASSLYRGGGYTF. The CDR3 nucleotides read TGTGCCAGCAGCTTATACAGGGGCGGTGGCTACACCTTC.

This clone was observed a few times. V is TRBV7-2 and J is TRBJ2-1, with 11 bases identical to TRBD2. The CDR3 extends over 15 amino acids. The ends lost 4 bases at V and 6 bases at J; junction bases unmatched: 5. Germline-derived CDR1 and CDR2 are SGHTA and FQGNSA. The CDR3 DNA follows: TGTGCCAGCAGCTCTTTAGCGGGGGGGTCCAATGAGCAGTTCTTC. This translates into CASSSLAGGSNEQFF. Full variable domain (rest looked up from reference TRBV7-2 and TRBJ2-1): GAGVSQSPSNKVTEKGKDVELRCDPISGHTALYWYRQSLGQGLEFLIYFQGNSAPDKSGLPSDRFSAERTGGSVSTLTIQRTQQEDSAVYLCASSSLAGGSNEQFFGPGTRLTVL.

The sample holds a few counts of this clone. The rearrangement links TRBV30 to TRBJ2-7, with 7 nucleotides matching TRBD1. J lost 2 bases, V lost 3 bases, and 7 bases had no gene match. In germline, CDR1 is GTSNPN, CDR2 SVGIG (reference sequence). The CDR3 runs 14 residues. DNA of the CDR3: TGTGCCTGGAGCGAAGGGACAGCTACCTACGAGCAGTACTTC. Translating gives CAWSEGTATYEQYF.

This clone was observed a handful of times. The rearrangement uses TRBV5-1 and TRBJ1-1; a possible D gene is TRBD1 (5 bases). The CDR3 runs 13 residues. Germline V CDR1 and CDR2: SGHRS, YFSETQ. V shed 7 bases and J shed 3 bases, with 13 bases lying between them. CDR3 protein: CASFQQEDTEAFF. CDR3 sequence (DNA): TGCGCCAGCTTCCAACAGGAGGACACTGAAGCTTTCTTT.

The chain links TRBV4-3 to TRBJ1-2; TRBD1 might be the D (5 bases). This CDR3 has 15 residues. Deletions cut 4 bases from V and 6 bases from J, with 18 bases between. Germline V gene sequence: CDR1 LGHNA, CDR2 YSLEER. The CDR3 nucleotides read TGCGCCAGCAGCCGGGGCAGAGGAAGAGGAAATGGCTACACCTTC. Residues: CASSRGRGRGNGYTF.

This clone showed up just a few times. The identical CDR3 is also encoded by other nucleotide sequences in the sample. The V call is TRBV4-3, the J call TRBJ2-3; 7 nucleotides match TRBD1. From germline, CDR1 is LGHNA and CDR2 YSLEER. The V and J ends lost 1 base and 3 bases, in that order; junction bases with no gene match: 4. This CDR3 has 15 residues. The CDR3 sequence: CASSQGQGSTDTQYF. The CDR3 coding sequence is TGCGCCAGCAGCCAAGGACAGGGAAGTACAGATACGCAGTATTTT.

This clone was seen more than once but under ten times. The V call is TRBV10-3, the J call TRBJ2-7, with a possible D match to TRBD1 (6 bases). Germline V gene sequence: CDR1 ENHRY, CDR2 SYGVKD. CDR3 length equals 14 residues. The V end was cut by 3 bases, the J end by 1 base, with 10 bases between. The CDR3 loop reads CAISDPGQSYEQYF. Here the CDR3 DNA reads TGTGCCATCAGTGACCCTGGACAGTCCTACGAGCAGTACTTC.

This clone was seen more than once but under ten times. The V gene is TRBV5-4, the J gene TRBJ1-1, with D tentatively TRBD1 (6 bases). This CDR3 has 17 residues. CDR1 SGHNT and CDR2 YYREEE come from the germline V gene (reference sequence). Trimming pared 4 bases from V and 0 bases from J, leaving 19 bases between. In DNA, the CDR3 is TGTGCCAGCAGCCCGGACAGCCGGATACGAATGAACACTGAAGCTTTCTTT. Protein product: CASSPDSRIRMNTEAFF.

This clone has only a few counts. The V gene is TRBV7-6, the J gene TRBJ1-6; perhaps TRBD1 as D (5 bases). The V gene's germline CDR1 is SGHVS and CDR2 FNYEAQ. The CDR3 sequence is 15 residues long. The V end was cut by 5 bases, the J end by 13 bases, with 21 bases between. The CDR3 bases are TGTGCCAGCAGCCCTAGGGGTGCAGGTTTATCGCCCCTCCACTTT. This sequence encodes CASSPRGAGLSPLHF.

CDR3 protein: CASSQGLAGETQYF. In DNA form, the CDR3 reads TGCGCCAGCAGCCAAGGTCTAGCGGGGGAGACCCAGTACTTC. J is TRBJ2-5 and V is TRBV4-3; 9 nucleotides align to TRBD2. The V and J ends lost 1 base and 5 bases, in that order; junction bases with no gene match: 2. Germline CDR1 LGHNA, CDR2 YSLEER. The CDR3 runs 14 residues.

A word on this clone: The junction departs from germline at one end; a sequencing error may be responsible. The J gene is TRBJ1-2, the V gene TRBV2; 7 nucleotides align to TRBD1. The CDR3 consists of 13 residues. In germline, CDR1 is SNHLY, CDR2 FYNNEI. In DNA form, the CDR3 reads TGTGCCAGCGGTGAGACAGGGAACTATGGCTACACCTTC. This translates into CASGETGNYGYTF.

CDR3 sequence (DNA): TGTGCCAGCAGGGGACTAGCGGGGGCCGCGGGAAAGGAGCAGTTCTTC. Its protein product is CASRGLAGAAGKEQFF. J is TRBJ2-1 and V is TRBV2; 14 bases align to TRBD2. V gave up 6 bases and J gave up 10 bases; unmatched junction bases: 11. Germline V lookup: CDR1 SNHLY, CDR2 FYNNEI. This CDR3 is built from 16 residues.

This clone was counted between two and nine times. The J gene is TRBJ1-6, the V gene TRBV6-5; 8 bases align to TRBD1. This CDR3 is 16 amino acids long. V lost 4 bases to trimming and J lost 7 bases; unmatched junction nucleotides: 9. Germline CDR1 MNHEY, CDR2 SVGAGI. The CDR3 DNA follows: TGTGCCAGCAGTTGGTCACCCAGGGGGCAAAATTCACCCCTCCACTTT. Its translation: CASSWSPRGQNSPLHF.

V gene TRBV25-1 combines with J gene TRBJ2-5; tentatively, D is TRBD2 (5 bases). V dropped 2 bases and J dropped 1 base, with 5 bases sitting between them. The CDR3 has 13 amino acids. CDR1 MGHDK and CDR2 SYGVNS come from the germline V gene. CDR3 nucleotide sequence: TGTGCCAGCAGTGAAGGAGGCCAAGAGACCCAGTACTTC. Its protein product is CASSEGGQETQYF.

The CDR3 sequence: CSVVSRDNQPQHF. Written as DNA, the CDR3 is TGCAGCGTTGTAAGCAGGGACAATCAGCCCCAGCATTTT. The chain joins TRBV29-1 to TRBJ1-5; TRBD1 is a possible D gene (5 bases). The V gene lost 4 bases and the J gene lost 3 bases, with 10 bases spanning the gap. Germline values: CDR1 SQVTM, CDR2 ANQGSEA. The length of the CDR3 is 13 residues.

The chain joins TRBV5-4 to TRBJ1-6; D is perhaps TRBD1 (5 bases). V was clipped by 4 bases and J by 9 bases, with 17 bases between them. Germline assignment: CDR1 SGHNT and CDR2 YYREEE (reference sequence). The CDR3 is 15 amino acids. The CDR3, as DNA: TGTGCCAGCAGCCCTGAAGCGGGGGGTGTTTCACCCCTCCACTTT. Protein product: CASSPEAGGVSPLHF.

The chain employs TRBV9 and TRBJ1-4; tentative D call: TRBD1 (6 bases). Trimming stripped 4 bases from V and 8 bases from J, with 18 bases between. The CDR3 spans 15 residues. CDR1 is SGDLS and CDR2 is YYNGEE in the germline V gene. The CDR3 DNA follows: TGTGCCAGCAGCATCCAGGGCACTAGGGGGGAAAAACTGTTTTTT. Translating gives CASSIQGTRGEKLFF.